This TCR beta chain was sequenced in a study of OX40 agonist ivuxolimab in advanced cancers. Here immunoSEQ multiplex PCR was the method, and the copy in TCRdb shows in-frame clones only, minus some. The profile covers fewer than 90,000 clones, with roughly nine tenths appearing a single time and less than 0.2% taken by the ten largest. From germline, CDR1 is LNHNV and CDR2 YYDKDF (reference sequence). The CDR3 totals 12 residues. Trimming cost V 5 bases and J 0 bases, with 4 bases left between them. This receptor was obtained from an adult with an advanced solid tumor such as melanoma, head and neck, liver or kidney cancer. The sample was CD4+ or CD8+ T cells sorted from blood, taken in a trial of the OX40 agonist ivuxolimab. This sequence joins TRBV15 and TRBJ1-2; D not resolved. The CDR3 DNA is TGTGCCACCAGCGGCTCTAACTATGGCTACACCTTC. Amino acids: CATSGSNYGYTF.